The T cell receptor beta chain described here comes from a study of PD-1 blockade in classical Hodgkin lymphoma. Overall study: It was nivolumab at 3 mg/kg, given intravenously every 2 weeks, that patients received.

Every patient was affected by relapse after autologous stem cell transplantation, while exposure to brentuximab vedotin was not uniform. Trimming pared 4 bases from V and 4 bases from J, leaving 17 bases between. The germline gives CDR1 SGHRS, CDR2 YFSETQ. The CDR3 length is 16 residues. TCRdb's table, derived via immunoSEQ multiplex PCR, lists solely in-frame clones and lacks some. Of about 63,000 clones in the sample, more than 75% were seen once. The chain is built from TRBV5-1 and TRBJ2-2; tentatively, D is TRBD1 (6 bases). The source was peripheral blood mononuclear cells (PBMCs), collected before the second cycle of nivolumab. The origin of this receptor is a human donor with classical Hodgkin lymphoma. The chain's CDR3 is CASSAPSGTITGELFF. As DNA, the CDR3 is TGCGCCAGCAGCGCCCCCTCCGGGACAATCACCGGGGAGCTGTTTTTT. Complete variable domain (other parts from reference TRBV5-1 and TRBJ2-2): KAGVTQTPRYLIKTRGQQVTLSCSPISGHRSVSWYQQTPGQGLQFLFEYFSETQRNKGNFPGRFSGRQFSNSRSEMNVSTLELGDSALYLCASSAPSGTITGELFFGEGSRLTVL.